The 12 T cell receptor beta chains given below trace back to one sample, sequenced in a study of neoadjuvant anti-PD-1 for oral cavity cancer. Time point specified: after neoadjuvant nivolumab, at surgical resection. TCRdb's copy holds only in-frame clones and misses some; the assay was immunoSEQ multiplex PCR. The sample lists 35,000 to 40,000 clones; over 30% were seen once. The sample here was tumor tissue, taken after nivolumab (anti-PD-1) treatment. The receptors come from a person aged 40-85 years with oral cavity squamous cell carcinoma.

V is TRBV4-1 and J is TRBJ2-1, with D possibly TRBD1 on 5 matching bases. Germline values: CDR1 MGHRA, CDR2 YSYEKL. The ends were cut back, 5 bases at V and 2 bases at J, with 13 bases in the middle. The CDR3 is 15 amino acids. The CDR3 here is CASSYRQTTYNEQFF. The CDR3 DNA reads as TGCGCCAGCAGCTACAGGCAAACCACCTACAATGAGCAGTTCTTC.

V usage is TRBV5-1 and J usage is TRBJ2-3; TRBD2 agrees at 13 bases. There are 16 residues in the CDR3. The V gene end was trimmed by 4 bases and the J gene end by 4 bases; junction bases not matched to a gene: 6. Germline V gene lookup returns CDR1 SGHRS and CDR2 YFSETQ. The CDR3 sequence: CASSQRTSGSADTQYF. The CDR3 nucleotides read TGCGCCAGCAGCCAACGGACTAGCGGGAGTGCAGATACGCAGTATTTT.

This clone was seen more than once but under ten times. J is TRBJ1-2 and V is TRBV7-2; TRBD1 might be the D (5 bases). The V end lost 9 bases, the J end lost 8 bases, and 19 bases lay between the germline ends. This CDR3 contains 13 residues. CDR1 is SGHTA and CDR2 is FQGNSA in the germline V gene. CDR3 in DNA: TGTGCCAGTACATTGACTGGGGCGGAAGGCTACACCTTC. This translates into CASTLTGAEGYTF. The full variable domain, its missing parts supplied by reference TRBV7-2 and TRBJ1-2, is GAGVSQSPSNKVTEKGKDVELRCDPISGHTALYWYRQSLGQGLEFLIYFQGNSAPDKSGLPSDRFSAERTGGSVSTLTIQRTQQEDSAVYLCASTLTGAEGYTFGSGTRLTVV.

This chain joins TRBV27 and TRBJ2-7; D gene unclear. CDR1 MNHEY and CDR2 SMNVEV come from the germline V gene (reference sequence). CDR3 length: 11 residues. The CDR3 DNA reads TGTGCTACGAACGTTGGCGACGAGCAGTACTTC. As protein: CATNVGDEQYF.

This clone occurred a few times. The chain recombines TRBV5-6 with TRBJ1-2; no clear D gene. The CDR3 length is 12 residues. V dropped 5 bases and J dropped 8 bases, with 13 bases sitting between them. Germline-derived CDR1 and CDR2 are SGHDT and YYEEEE. CDR3 amino acids: CASSSEVYGYTF. The CDR3 DNA sequence: TGTGCCAGCAGTTCAGAGGTGTACGGCTACACCTTC.

The chain carries TRBV18 and TRBJ2-7, with TRBD2 matching 7 bases. CDR1 KGHSH and CDR2 LQKENI come from the germline V gene. V was clipped by 2 bases and J by 1 base; unmatched bases: 8. This CDR3 is built from 16 residues. Here the CDR3 reads CASSPEASGASYEQYF. The CDR3, as DNA: TGTGCCAGCTCACCAGAGGCGAGCGGGGCTTCCTACGAGCAGTACTTC.

CDR3 coding DNA: TGTGCCAGCTCCCTAGATGAGGGCGCATCCTACACCTTC. It translates to CASSLDEGASYTF. J is TRBJ1-2 and V is TRBV18, with D hard to call. Germline CDR1 reads KGHSH; CDR2 reads LQKENI. The CDR3 is 13 amino acids. Trimming left V 6 bases short and J 10 bases short, with 18 bases between.

This clone has just a few counts. V is TRBV2 and J is TRBJ2-1, with no clear D. With 4 bases removed from V and 6 bases from J, the gap between germline ends came to 16 bases. Germline CDR1 is SNHLY and CDR2 is FYNNEI. The CDR3 loop spans 15 amino acids. The CDR3 here is CASSANSRRINEQFF. The DNA of the CDR3 is TGTGCCAGCAGTGCTAACAGTCGACGAATCAATGAGCAGTTCTTC.

This sequence joins TRBV27 and TRBJ2-2; D gene unclear. CDR1 is MNHEY, CDR2 SMNVEV, per germline (reference sequence). CDR3 length: 14 amino acids. Trimming took off 3 bases at V and 3 bases at J, with 8 bases between the two ends. This chain's CDR3 is CASSFDGYTGELFF. CDR3 nucleotide sequence: TGTGCCAGCAGTTTCGACGGATACACCGGGGAGCTGTTTTTT.

The chain uses TRBV6-5 and TRBJ2-2; D is undetermined. The CDR3 loop spans 14 amino acids. Looked up from germline, CDR1 is MNHEY and CDR2 is SVGAGI. Between the trimmed V and J ends, which lost 6 bases and 0 bases, there was a span of 8 bases. In DNA form, the CDR3 reads TGTGCCAGCAGCCCTTGGACGAACACCGGGGAGCTGTTTTTT. Translated, it gives CASSPWTNTGELFF.

CDR3 in amino acids: CASSGGGTQYF. CDR3 DNA: TGTGCCAGCAGTGGGGGGGGTACGCAGTATTTT. The rearrangement uses TRBV6-6 and TRBJ2-3, with 7 bases lining up with TRBD2. Unmatched junction bases numbered 1, after V lost 5 bases and J lost 8 bases. This CDR3 spans 11 amino acids. From germline, CDR1 is MNHNY and CDR2 SVGAGI (reference sequence).

This clone was seen at least ten times. This chain connects TRBV7-6 to TRBJ2-1; D gene unclear. Germline assignment: CDR1 SGHVS and CDR2 FNYEAQ. The CDR3 spans 12 residues. Deletions cut 3 bases from V and 10 bases from J, with 10 bases between. The CDR3 region is CASSLQTWEQFF. CDR3 nucleotides: TGTGCCAGCAGCTTGCAAACCTGGGAGCAGTTCTTC.